This TCR beta chain was obtained from a study of cytomegalovirus exposure and HLA in healthy donors. Healthy bone marrow donors made up the donors. The study sampled nominally healthy donors, though unrecorded immune exposures were likely. Trimming took 7 bases from V and 5 from J, leaving 8 bases between them. The CDR3 contains 11 residues. Germline V gene sequence: CDR1 LNHDA, CDR2 SQIVND (reference sequence). Amplification used 60 Vbeta primers and 13 Jbeta primers. Generated by immunoSEQ multiplex PCR, the TCRdb table keeps only in-frame clones and is missing some. This table has over 90,000 clones, less than 90% appearing once.

Sequences were obtained from PBMCs. V usage is TRBV19 and J usage is TRBJ1-2; a possible D gene is TRBD1 (5 bases). The sequence derives from a man in his forties or fifties in good health and CMV-seronegative. CDR3 sequence: CASNDRYGYTF. Here the CDR3 DNA reads TGTGCCAGTAACGACAGATATGGCTACACCTTC.